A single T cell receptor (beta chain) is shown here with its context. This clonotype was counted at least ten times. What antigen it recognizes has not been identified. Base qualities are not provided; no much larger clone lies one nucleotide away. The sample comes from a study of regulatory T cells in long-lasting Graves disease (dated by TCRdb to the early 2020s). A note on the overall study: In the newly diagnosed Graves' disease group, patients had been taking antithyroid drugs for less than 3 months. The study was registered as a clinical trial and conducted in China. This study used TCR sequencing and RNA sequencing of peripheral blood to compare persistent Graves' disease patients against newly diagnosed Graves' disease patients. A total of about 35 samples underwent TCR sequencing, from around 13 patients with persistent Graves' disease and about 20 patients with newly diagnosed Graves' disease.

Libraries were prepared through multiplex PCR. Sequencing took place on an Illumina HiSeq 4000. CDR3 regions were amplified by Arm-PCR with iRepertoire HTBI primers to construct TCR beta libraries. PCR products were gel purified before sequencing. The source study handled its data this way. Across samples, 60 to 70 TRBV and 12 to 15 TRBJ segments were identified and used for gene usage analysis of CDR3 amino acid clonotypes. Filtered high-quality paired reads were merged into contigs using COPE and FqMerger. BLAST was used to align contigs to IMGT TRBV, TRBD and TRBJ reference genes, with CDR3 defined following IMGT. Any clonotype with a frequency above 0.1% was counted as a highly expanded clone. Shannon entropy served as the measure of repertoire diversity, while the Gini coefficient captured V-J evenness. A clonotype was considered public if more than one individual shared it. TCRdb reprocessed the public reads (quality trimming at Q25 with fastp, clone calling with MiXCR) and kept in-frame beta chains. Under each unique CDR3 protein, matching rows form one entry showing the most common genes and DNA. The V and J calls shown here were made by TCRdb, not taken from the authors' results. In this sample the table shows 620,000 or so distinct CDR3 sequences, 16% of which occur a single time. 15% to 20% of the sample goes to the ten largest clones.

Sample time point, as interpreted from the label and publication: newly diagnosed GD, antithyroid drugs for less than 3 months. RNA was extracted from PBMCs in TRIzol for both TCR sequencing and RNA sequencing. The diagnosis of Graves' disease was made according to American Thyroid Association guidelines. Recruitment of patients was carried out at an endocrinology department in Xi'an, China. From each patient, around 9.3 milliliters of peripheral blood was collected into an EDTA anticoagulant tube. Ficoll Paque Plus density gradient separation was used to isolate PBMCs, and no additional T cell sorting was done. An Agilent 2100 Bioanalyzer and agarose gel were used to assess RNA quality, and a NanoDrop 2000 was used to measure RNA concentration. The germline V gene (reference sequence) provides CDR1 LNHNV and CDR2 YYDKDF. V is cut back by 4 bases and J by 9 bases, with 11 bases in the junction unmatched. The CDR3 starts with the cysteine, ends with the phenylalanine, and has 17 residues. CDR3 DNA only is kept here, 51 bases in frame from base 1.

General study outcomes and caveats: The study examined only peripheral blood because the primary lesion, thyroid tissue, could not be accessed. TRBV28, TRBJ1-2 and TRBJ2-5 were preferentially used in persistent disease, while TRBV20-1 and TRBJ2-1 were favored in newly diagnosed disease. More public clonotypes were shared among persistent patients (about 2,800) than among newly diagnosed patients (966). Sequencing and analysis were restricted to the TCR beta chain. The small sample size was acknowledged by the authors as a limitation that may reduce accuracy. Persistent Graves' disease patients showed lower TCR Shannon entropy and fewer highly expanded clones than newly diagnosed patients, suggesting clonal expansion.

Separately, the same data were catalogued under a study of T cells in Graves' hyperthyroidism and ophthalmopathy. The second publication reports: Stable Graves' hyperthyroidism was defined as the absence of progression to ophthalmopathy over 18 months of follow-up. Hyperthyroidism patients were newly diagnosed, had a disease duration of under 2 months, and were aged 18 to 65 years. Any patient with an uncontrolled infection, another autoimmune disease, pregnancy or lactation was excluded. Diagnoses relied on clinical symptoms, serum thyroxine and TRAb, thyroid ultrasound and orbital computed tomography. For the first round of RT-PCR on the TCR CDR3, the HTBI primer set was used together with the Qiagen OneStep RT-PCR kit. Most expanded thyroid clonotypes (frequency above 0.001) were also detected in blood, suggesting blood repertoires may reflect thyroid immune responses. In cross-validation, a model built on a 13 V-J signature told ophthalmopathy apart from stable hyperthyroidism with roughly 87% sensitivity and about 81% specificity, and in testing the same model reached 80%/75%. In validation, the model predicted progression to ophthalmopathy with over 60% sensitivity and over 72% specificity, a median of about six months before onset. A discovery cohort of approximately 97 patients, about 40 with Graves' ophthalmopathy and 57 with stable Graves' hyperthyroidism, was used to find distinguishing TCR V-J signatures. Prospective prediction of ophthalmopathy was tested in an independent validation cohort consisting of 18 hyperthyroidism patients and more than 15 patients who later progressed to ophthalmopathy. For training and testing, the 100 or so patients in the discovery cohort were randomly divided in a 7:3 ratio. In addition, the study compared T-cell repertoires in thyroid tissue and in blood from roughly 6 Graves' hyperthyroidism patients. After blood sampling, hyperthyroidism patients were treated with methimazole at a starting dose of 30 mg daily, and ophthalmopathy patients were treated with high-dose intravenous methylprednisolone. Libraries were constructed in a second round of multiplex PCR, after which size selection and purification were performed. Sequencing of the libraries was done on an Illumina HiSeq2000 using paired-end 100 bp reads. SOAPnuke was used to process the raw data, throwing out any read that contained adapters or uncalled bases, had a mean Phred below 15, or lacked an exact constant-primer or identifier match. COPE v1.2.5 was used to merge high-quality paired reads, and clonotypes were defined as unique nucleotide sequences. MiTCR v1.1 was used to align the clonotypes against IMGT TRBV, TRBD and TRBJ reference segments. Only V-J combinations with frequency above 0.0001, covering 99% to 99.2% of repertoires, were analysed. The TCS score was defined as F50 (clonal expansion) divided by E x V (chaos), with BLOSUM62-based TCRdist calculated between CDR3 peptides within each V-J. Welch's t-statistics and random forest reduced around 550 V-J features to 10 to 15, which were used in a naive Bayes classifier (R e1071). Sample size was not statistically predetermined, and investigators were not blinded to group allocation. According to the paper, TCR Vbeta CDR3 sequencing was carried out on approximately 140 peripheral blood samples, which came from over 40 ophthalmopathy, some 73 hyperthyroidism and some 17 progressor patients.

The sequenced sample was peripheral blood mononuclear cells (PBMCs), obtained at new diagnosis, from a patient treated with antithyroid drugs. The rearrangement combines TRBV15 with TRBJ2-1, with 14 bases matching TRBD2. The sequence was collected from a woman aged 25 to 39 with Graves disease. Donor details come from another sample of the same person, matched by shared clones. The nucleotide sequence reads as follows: TGTGCCACCAGCAACCCGGGGACTAGCGGGAGTCGGAGTGAGCAGTTCTTC. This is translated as CATSNPGTSGSRSEQFF.